This TCR beta chain derives from a study of blood T cells in healthy people across ages (dated by TCRdb to about 2015). General notes on the study: Template switching captured roughly one uniquely barcoded TCR beta cDNA molecule per two T cells in model experiments. The study analyzed two additional independent replicas of 1 million unique cDNA reads from the same blood draw for two donors, one aged 18 to 30 and one aged 80 or older. Age-related changes in TCR beta repertoire diversity were measured in the study by deep sequencing normalized with unique cDNA molecular identifiers. To avoid experimental bias, donors of different ages were randomly spread across the sequencing lanes. Four age groups were formed from the donors: young (average about 16 years), middle-aged (around 41), aged (about 62) and long-lived (less than 85).

Comment on this clonotype: The antigen this receptor binds is unknown. No much larger clonotype is one base removed from it; base qualities were not supplied.

Findings and caveats that apply to the study as a whole: The CMV infection status of donors was not known, potentially confounding age-related changes in expanded clonotypes. There was a strong correlation between observed TCR beta diversity and the percentage of naive T cells measured by flow cytometry. Estimates of total diversity based on one million sequenced T cells were considered lower bounds and underestimates. Observed TCR beta diversity per million T cells fell roughly linearly with age, and a significant reduction was already apparent by age around 36. The long-lived group showed more naive CD4+ T cells, fewer expanded clones and increased TCR diversity than the aged group, suggesting age selection. Because profiling used bulk unsorted PBMCs, naive and antigen-experienced compartments could not be compared conclusively.

The roughly 39 donors, aged about 6 to 100 years, were systemically healthy Caucasian individuals from Russia. Approximately 10 milliliters of peripheral blood were collected from each donor into EDTA-treated Vacutainer tubes. Ficoll-Paque density-gradient centrifugation was used to isolate PBMCs, with at least 7 million obtained per sample. Trizol reagent was used to extract total RNA from PBMCs, with at least 5.5 micrograms per sample. Naive CD45RAhigh/CD27high T cell percentages were measured by flow cytometry on a PBMC aliquot from every donor. Per the germline V gene, KGHDR is the CDR1 and SFDVKD is the CDR2. Including cysteine and phenylalanine, the CDR3 has 17 amino acids. Solely the CDR3 DNA is kept, with 51 bases framed from the first base. Relative to germline, V is missing 4 bases and J is missing 7 bases, with 9 bases of the junction outside any gene match. Library prep was done by 5' RACE. The sequencer was an Illumina HiSeq 2500. A second about 7 to 11 cycle PCR used a sample-barcoded 5' primer and a J-beta primer mix. A unique molecular identifier was introduced onto each TCR beta cDNA molecule by a template-switch 5' adaptor carrying 12 random nucleotides. At least 2.5 million CDR3-containing paired-end reads were obtained from each sample. All of the RNA was converted into first-strand cDNA using the Mint cDNA synthesis kit, with a TRBC-specific oligonucleotide serving as the primer. Following uracil-DNA glycosylase treatment, a first 18-cycle PCR with universal primers M1SS and BC2_uni_R was performed on all cDNA. The paper's data handling went like this. For normalization, 1 million high-quality reads, each with a distinct molecular identifier, were randomly selected from each sample. Instead of being binned into consensus sequences, reads with shared molecular identifiers were discarded. MiTCR, with a Q25 quality threshold and the strictest error-elimination algorithm, was used for CDR3 identification, clonotype clustering and error correction. Lower-bound total TCR beta diversity was estimated with a nonparametric unseen species model using Euler transformation. The raw public data were reprocessed by TCRdb itself: fastp quality trimming at Q25, MiXCR clonotype calling, in-frame beta chains only. When rows share a CDR3 protein, they turn into one entry using the most common DNA and genes. These V and J calls are TCRdb output, not the study's own analysis. This sample has some 1,500,000 distinct CDR3 sequences in its table, and around 40% of those were observed once. The ten largest make up approximately 4% of the sample.

The receptor's source is a young woman in good health. Recombination connected TRBV24-1 to TRBJ2-1; TRBD2 agrees with 13 junctional bases. Material for sequencing was blood. The DNA sequence is given as TGTGCCACCAGTGACCAGAGGACTAGCGGGAGAGGAAATGAGCAGTTCTTC. Its protein reads: CATSDQRTSGRGNEQFF.